What follows are 25 T cell receptor beta chains derived from one specimen sequenced in a study of blood T cell repertoires in COVID-19. Clones were sequenced by immunoSEQ multiplex PCR, and TCRdb holds only the in-frame ones, with some missing. The sample includes more than 85,000 clones, more than 85% of them seen just once. Sequencing was done on a sample of peripheral blood. These receptors were taken from a man aged 55-75 years with acute or convalescent COVID-19.

The V gene is TRBV7-2, the J gene TRBJ2-3; no clear D gene. CDR1 is SGHTA and CDR2 is FQGNSA in the germline V gene. The CDR3 loop spans 15 amino acids. Trimming shortened V by 2 bases and J by 0 bases, and 9 bases separated the two germline ends. For the CDR3, the DNA is TGTGCCAGCAGCTTACTTCGCGGCAGCACAGATACGCAGTATTTT. Protein sequence: CASSLLRGSTDTQYF.

V gene TRBV5-1 combines with J gene TRBJ2-7; 10 bases match TRBD1. With V trimmed by 4 bases and J by 0 bases, 7 bases remained unmatched. The CDR3 spans 16 residues. CDR1 is SGHRS, CDR2 YFSETQ, per germline. The CDR3 is CASSDRGQGTSYEQYF. Here the CDR3 DNA reads TGCGCCAGCAGCGACAGGGGACAGGGGACCTCCTACGAGCAGTACTTC.

This chain joins TRBV10-3 and TRBJ1-1; D perhaps matches TRBD1 (5 bases). Germline CDR1 reads ENHRY; CDR2 reads SYGVKD. Trimming stripped 6 bases from V and 1 base from J, with 9 bases between. There are 13 residues in the CDR3. The CDR3 sequence: CAISDRGNTEAFF. The CDR3 DNA is TGTGCCATCAGCGACAGAGGGAACACTGAAGCTTTCTTT.

The CDR3 reads CASSKGLAGVYIDEQYF. CDR3 coding DNA: TGCGCCAGCAGCAAGGGACTAGCGGGAGTCTATATTGACGAGCAGTACTTC. The rearrangement uses TRBV5-1 and TRBJ2-7, with 14 bases that match TRBD2. Germline trimming cut 4 bases from V and 5 bases from J; bases unmatched to any gene: 11. The CDR3 spans 17 residues. Germline CDR1 SGHRS, CDR2 YFSETQ.

The chain couples TRBV7-3 to TRBJ2-5, with 7 bases identical to TRBD1. The ends lost 1 base at V and 5 bases at J; junction bases unmatched: 4. Germline V CDR1 and CDR2: SGHTA, FQGTGA. The CDR3 spans 14 residues. CDR3 DNA sequence: TGTGCCAGCAGCTTAAGAGGGGGCTTGGAGACCCAGTACTTC. Its translation is CASSLRGGLETQYF.

J is TRBJ1-4 and V is TRBV5-1, with a weak D call TRBD1 (5 bases). This CDR3 comprises 15 residues. Trimming cost V 0 bases and J 1 base, with 7 bases left between them. Germline loops: CDR1 SGHRS, CDR2 YFSETQ. CDR3 in amino acids: CASSLAGGTNEKLFF. CDR3 nucleotide sequence: TGCGCCAGCAGCTTGGCCGGGGGAACTAATGAAAAACTGTTTTTT.

V and J are TRBV6-2 or TRBV6-3 and TRBJ2-7, with TRBD2 identical over 13 bases. CDR1 is MNHEY and CDR2 is SVGEGT in the germline V gene. CDR3 length equals 15 residues. V was pared by 4 bases and J by 6 bases, with 6 bases of the junction left unmatched. The CDR3 sequence is CASSSTSGRAFEQYF. In nucleotides, the CDR3 is TGTGCCAGCAGTTCCACTAGCGGGAGGGCCTTCGAGCAGTACTTC.

This clone was seen once. The V and J genes are TRBV9 and TRBJ2-7; 7 bases match TRBD2. The junction had 7 bases not matched to a gene; V was cut back by 0 bases and J by 4 bases. The germline V gene encodes CDR1 SGDLS and CDR2 YYNGEE. The CDR3 sequence is 15 residues long. CDR3: CASSVGTRTQYEQYF. CDR3 DNA sequence: TGTGCCAGCAGCGTAGGGACTAGGACGCAGTACGAGCAGTACTTC.

The V call is TRBV10-3, the J call TRBJ2-7; D call uncertain. The CDR3 is 12 amino acids. Germline V CDR1 and CDR2: ENHRY, SYGVKD. Trimming stripped 6 bases from V and 2 bases from J, with 8 bases between. CDR3 sequence: CAIRDKAYEQYF. CDR3 nucleotide sequence: TGTGCCATCAGAGACAAAGCCTACGAGCAGTACTTC.

The chain has TRBV18 and TRBJ2-3; D is uncertain. Per germline, CDR1 KGHSH and CDR2 LQKENI. The CDR3 length is 14 residues. The V end was cut by 0 bases, the J end by 4 bases, with 8 bases between. CDR3 nucleotides: TGTGCCAGCTCACCACCGTCTATCTCAGATACGCAGTATTTT. Protein: CASSPPSISDTQYF.

V gene TRBV6-5 combines with J gene TRBJ1-2; 7 positions agree with TRBD1. Germline values: CDR1 MNHEY, CDR2 SVGAGI. V lost 10 bases, J lost 2 bases, and 10 bases stayed unmatched. CDR3 length: 14 residues. The chain's CDR3 is CATRIEQGNYGYTF. The CDR3 DNA sequence: TGTGCCACCCGAATCGAACAGGGGAACTATGGCTACACCTTC.

The gene calls are TRBV5-4 and TRBJ2-3; TRBD2 is a possible D gene (5 bases). The CDR3 contains 16 residues. Trimming removed 0 bases at V and 4 bases at J, with 15 bases between. CDR1 and CDR2 from the germline V gene are SGHNT and YYREEE (reference sequence). This chain's CDR3 is CASSLGTDFGADTQYF. The CDR3 region has the DNA TGTGCCAGCAGCTTGGGGACGGACTTCGGGGCAGATACGCAGTATTTT.

V gene TRBV6-5 combines with J gene TRBJ2-7; TRBD2 might be the D (7 bases). The V and J ends lost 6 bases and 0 bases respectively, with 15 bases between them. Germline assignment: CDR1 MNHEY and CDR2 SVGAGI. The length of the CDR3 is 15 residues. For the CDR3, the DNA is TGTGCCAGCAGGGCTCGGGGGGCACCCTCCTACGAGCAGTACTTC. Its translation is CASRARGAPSYEQYF.

V usage is TRBV3-1 (or the pseudogene TRBV3-2) and J usage is TRBJ1-2, with TRBD1 as a possible D gene (6 bases). The V gene lost 1 base and the J gene lost 3 bases, with 12 bases spanning the gap. CDR1 is LGHDT, CDR2 YNNKEL, per germline (reference sequence). This CDR3 comprises 15 residues. As DNA, the CDR3 is TGTGCCAGCAGCCAAGCTGCAGGGGCGTACTATGGCTACACCTTC. This gives the protein CASSQAAGAYYGYTF.

The chain recombines TRBV7-8 with TRBJ2-7; possibly TRBD2 for D (7 bases). The CDR3 consists of 14 residues. Trimming removed 3 bases from V and 2 bases from J, with 11 bases in between. Germline-derived CDR1 and CDR2 are SGHVS and FQNEAQ. The DNA of the CDR3 is TGTGCCAGCAGCTTGAGGGGGAGGGCCTACGAGCAGTACTTC. Translated, it gives CASSLRGRAYEQYF.

The chain uses TRBV5-1 and TRBJ2-6; perhaps TRBD1 as D (5 bases). Between the trimmed V and J ends, which lost 4 bases and 0 bases, there was a span of 11 bases. CDR3 size: 16 residues. CDR1 and CDR2 from the germline V gene are SGHRS and YFSETQ. The CDR3 region has the DNA TGCGCCAGCAGCCTGACAGTGCTCTCTGGGGCCAACGTCCTGACTTTC. Protein product: CASSLTVLSGANVLTF.

The chain has TRBV11-2 and TRBJ2-3, with 7 bases lining up with TRBD2. Germline CDR1 SGHAT, CDR2 FQNNGV. The CDR3 extends over 13 amino acids. J lost 6 bases, V lost 5 bases, and 5 bases had no gene match. The CDR3 reads CASSLGREDTQYF. CDR3 in DNA: TGTGCCAGCAGCCTGGGGAGGGAGGATACGCAGTATTTT.

In this sample, this clone turned up once. The chain couples TRBV4-3 to TRBJ1-6; 9 bases map to TRBD1. The trim removed 0 bases at V and 9 bases at J, leaving 12 bases unmatched. The CDR3 consists of 18 residues. Germline values: CDR1 LGHNA, CDR2 YSLEER. The CDR3 sequence: CASSQDLPDRGYGSPLHF. CDR3 coding DNA: TGCGCCAGCAGCCAAGATCTGCCGGACAGGGGATATGGTTCACCCCTCCACTTT.

This clone is a singleton in its sample. The genes are TRBV24-1 and TRBJ2-1, with D maybe TRBD2 (6 bases). V lost 0 bases and J lost 9, with 20 bases in between. The CDR3 runs to 17 residues. Germline CDR1 reads KGHDR; CDR2 reads SFDVKD. The CDR3 DNA is TGTGCCACCAGTGATTTGGGGGCTGGAGGGAAAGGAGTTGAGCAGTTCTTC. This sequence encodes CATSDLGAGGKGVEQFF.

The chain carries TRBV7-2 and TRBJ1-1; D unclear. Germline loops: CDR1 SGHTA, CDR2 FQGNSA. With 3 bases removed from V and 1 base from J, the gap between germline ends came to 12 bases. This CDR3 is built from 15 residues. This CDR3 reads CASSFFRVENTEAFF. CDR3 nucleotides: TGTGCCAGCAGCTTTTTCCGGGTTGAGAACACTGAAGCTTTCTTT.

This chain uses TRBV19 with TRBJ2-5; a weak D match, TRBD1 (6 bases). There are 16 residues in the CDR3. V lost 2 bases and J 4 bases, leaving 17 bases between the germline ends. Germline CDR1 reads LNHDA; CDR2 reads SQIVND (reference sequence). Written as DNA, the CDR3 is TGTGCCAGTAGTATACAAGCAGGGGATATTGGAGAGACCCAGTACTTC. It translates to CASSIQAGDIGETQYF.

As regards this clone: Other DNA sequences in the same sample also yield this CDR3. The V and J genes are TRBV29-1 and TRBJ1-5; 8 bases align to TRBD1. Germline V gene lookup returns CDR1 SQVTM and CDR2 ANQGSEA. CDR3 length: 13 amino acids. Trimming cost V 5 bases and J 1 base; bases outside gene matches: 1. The CDR3 here is CSVQGASNQPQHF. The CDR3 region has the DNA TGCAGCGTTCAGGGGGCAAGCAATCAGCCCCAGCATTTT.

V gene TRBV19 combines with J gene TRBJ2-1; 9 bases align to TRBD2. The ends lost 5 bases at V and 5 bases at J; junction bases unmatched: 7. The CDR3 runs 15 residues. Per germline, CDR1 LNHDA and CDR2 SQIVND (reference sequence). The CDR3 DNA sequence: TGTGCCAGTAGTCCTCCTGCGGGAGGGGACAATGAGCAGTTCTTC. Translation gives CASSPPAGGDNEQFF.

The chain combines TRBV5-1 with TRBJ2-7; 11 nucleotides match TRBD1. Looked up from germline, CDR1 is SGHRS and CDR2 is YFSETQ. The V segment lost 0 bases and the J segment 6 bases; nucleotides outside the gene matches: 5. This CDR3 region has 15 residues. Here the CDR3 reads CASSLVGQGVGEQYF. The CDR3 DNA reads TGCGCCAGCAGCTTGGTGGGACAGGGGGTAGGCGAGCAGTACTTC.

The V gene is TRBV7-2, the J gene TRBJ2-3; 11 nucleotides agree with TRBD2. Per germline, CDR1 SGHTA and CDR2 FQGNSA. The V segment lost 5 bases and the J segment 4 bases; nucleotides outside the gene matches: 5. The CDR3 has 15 residues. CDR3 loop: CASSPRLAGSDTQYF. The DNA of the CDR3 is TGTGCCAGCAGCCCCCGACTAGCGGGATCAGATACGCAGTATTTT.